This T cell receptor beta chain was identified in a study of CD4 T cell repertoires in COVID-19. Study-level information: CFSE-low cells expanded roughly 10 days with IL-2, then restimulated with other coronavirus spikes. Whole-study results and caveats: In SARS-CoV and/or HKU1 spike cultures, between roughly 6 and 26% of SARS-CoV-2 clonotypes reappeared.

The V gene's germline CDR1 is SNHLY and CDR2 FYNNEI. V lost 0 bases and J lost 5, with 7 bases in between. CDR3 length: 13 amino acids. No culture step preceded sequencing of the ex vivo isolated memory T cells. Clones were sequenced by immunoSEQ multiplex PCR, and TCRdb holds only the in-frame ones, with some missing. Of fewer than 25,000 clones detected, roughly 93% appear once; the ten largest clones hold over 0.55%. Comment on this clone: Its antigen is not identified.

The clonotype comes from a human donor who had COVID-19. The rearrangement links TRBV2 to TRBJ1-2; D gene uncertain. Specimen: circulating follicular helper CD4+ T cells (cTfh) from blood, collected before the COVID-19 pandemic. DNA of the CDR3: TGTGCCAGCAGTGAAGCCCCCGGGTATGGCTACACCTTC. Protein sequence: CASSEAPGYGYTF.